One sample yielded the 6 T cell receptor beta chains listed below, sequenced in a study of patients with pleural tuberculosis. TCRdb re-analysed the reads in MiXCR, keeping a single row per CDR3 protein. The sample carries almost 30,000 distinct CDR3 sequences, about 20% recorded once. Sequencing input: peripheral blood. Source of these receptors: a human donor with pleural tuberculosis.

This clonotype was detected a few times. This clone may be a read error of a much larger clone one base away. This likely comes from a read error, as the CDR3 has no conserved phenylalanine or tryptophan at its end. The chain uses TRBV2 and TRBJ2-5; the D gene is possibly TRBD2 (5 bases). The CDR3 has 14 residues. Looked up from germline, CDR1 is SNHLY and CDR2 is FYNNEI. Trimming removed 5 bases at V and 7 bases at J, with 17 bases between. The CDR3 loop is CASSRADTRGTQYL. CDR3 in DNA: TGTGCCAGCAGTCGAGCCGACACTCGGGGGACCCAGTACCTC.

A few counts support this clonotype. V usage is TRBV9 and J usage is TRBJ1-1; D not certain. The V gene's germline CDR1 is SGDLS and CDR2 YYNGEE. This CDR3 contains 14 residues. The germline V and J ends were trimmed by 4 bases and 1 base, with 11 bases remaining between them. The CDR3 spells CASSPRAANTEAFF. DNA of the CDR3: TGTGCCAGCAGCCCTCGGGCAGCGAACACTGAAGCTTTCTTT.

Many counts were recorded for this clonotype. The rearrangement joins TRBV7-9 to TRBJ2-7; TRBD1 matches at 7 bases. Trimming removed 5 bases from V and 7 bases from J; junction bases left unmatched: 5. CDR1 and CDR2 (germline): SEHNR, FQNEAQ (reference sequence). The CDR3 spans 12 residues. The CDR3 coding sequence is TGTGCCAGCAGCAAGACAGGGTATGAGCAGTACTTC. As protein: CASSKTGYEQYF.

J is TRBJ2-7 and V is TRBV30; 10 bases match TRBD1. Germline CDR1 is GTSNPN and CDR2 is SVGIG (reference sequence). The CDR3 covers 14 residues. V was pared by 0 bases and J by 2 bases, with 1 base of the junction left unmatched. CDR3 in DNA: TGTGCCTGGAGTGTTGGGACAGGGGCCTACGAGCAGTACTTC. Protein product: CAWSVGTGAYEQYF.

Turning to this clonotype: This may stem from a read error, because a much larger clone lies one nucleotide away. This chain joins TRBV11-2 and TRBJ2-1, with D possibly TRBD2 on 5 matching bases. Trimming stripped 5 bases from V and 13 bases from J, with 18 bases between. Germline loops: CDR1 SGHAT, CDR2 FQNNGV. The CDR3 runs to 13 residues. CDR3 DNA: TGTGCCAGCAGCCGAGGGTACCAAGAGACCCAGTTCTTC. Its protein product is CASSRGYQETQFF.

This clonotype occurred many times. The gene calls are TRBV20-1 and TRBJ2-5, with 7 bases fitting TRBD2. CDR1 is DFQATT and CDR2 is SNEGSKA in the germline V gene (reference sequence). The CDR3 covers 15 residues. The trim removed 6 bases at V and 4 bases at J, leaving 14 bases unmatched. This CDR3 is CSARSGGTFRETQYF. In nucleotides, the CDR3 is TGCAGTGCCCGATCGGGAGGTACTTTCCGAGAGACCCAGTACTTC.